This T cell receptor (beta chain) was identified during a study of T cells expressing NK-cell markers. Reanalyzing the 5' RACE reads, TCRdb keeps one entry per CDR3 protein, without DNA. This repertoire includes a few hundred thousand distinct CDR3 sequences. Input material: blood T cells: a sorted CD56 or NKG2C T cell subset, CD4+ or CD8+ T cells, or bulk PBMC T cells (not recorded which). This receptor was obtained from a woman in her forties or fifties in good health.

The CDR3 region is CASSPTSGLGGNEQFF. The chain joins TRBV7-7 to TRBJ2-1; lacking DNA, the TRBD2 call made by TCRdb goes unchecked. The CDR3 totals 16 residues. Per the germline V gene, CDR1 is SSHAT and CDR2 is FNYEAQ (reference sequence).